The 30 T cell receptor beta chains below all came from one sample that was sequenced in a study of blood T cell repertoires in COVID-19. Profiled with immunoSEQ multiplex PCR; TCRdb holds only in-frame clones, not every one. Of over 130,000 clones listed, 82% are singletons. Sequenced: peripheral blood. The receptors come from an elderly woman with acute or convalescent COVID-19.

This clone has just a few counts. This chain uses TRBV5-1 with TRBJ2-1, with unresolved D. V lost 0 bases to trimming and J lost 8 bases, with 12 bases between them. The CDR3 sequence is 14 residues long. CDR1 and CDR2 from the germline V gene are SGHRS and YFSETQ. The CDR3: CASSLGNPPHEQFF. The DNA of the CDR3 is TGCGCCAGCAGCTTGGGTAATCCTCCCCATGAGCAGTTCTTC.

V usage is TRBV2 and J usage is TRBJ1-6, with D possibly being TRBD1 (6 bases). The CDR3 spans 17 residues. From germline, CDR1 is SNHLY and CDR2 FYNNEI. Trimming took off 5 bases at V and 0 bases at J, with 14 bases between the two ends. CDR3 nucleotide sequence: TGTGCCAGCAGTAAAAGAAGCAGGGGCTCCTATAATTCACCCCTCCACTTT. It is translated as CASSKRSRGSYNSPLHF.

This chain connects TRBV5-4 to TRBJ2-1; 15 nucleotides agree with TRBD2. Germline assignment: CDR1 SGHNT and CDR2 YYREEE (reference sequence). After removal of 4 bases from V and 6 bases from J, the junction contained 5 bases not matched to a gene. The CDR3 has 16 amino acids. The CDR3 spells CASSPRTSGGGNEQFF. DNA for the CDR3: TGTGCCAGCAGCCCCCGGACTAGCGGGGGGGGCAATGAGCAGTTCTTC.

This clone was recorded a few times. The chain uses TRBV19 and TRBJ1-4; D is unresolved. From germline, CDR1 is LNHDA and CDR2 SQIVND (reference sequence). This CDR3 has 14 amino acids. V lost 7 bases and J lost 5, with 14 bases in between. The CDR3 sequence: CASTSPGRNEKLFF. DNA of the CDR3: TGTGCCAGTACCTCGCCTGGGAGGAATGAAAAACTGTTTTTT.

The chain uses TRBV5-8 and TRBJ1-2; D gene unclear. This CDR3 is built from 18 residues. The ends were cut back, 0 bases at V and 0 bases at J, with 18 bases in the middle. Germline V gives CDR1 SGHTS, CDR2 YDEGEE. CDR3 sequence (DNA): TGTGCCAGCAGCTTGGGGGAGGAGGCCTGGGAAACTAACTATGGCTACACCTTC. Translating it yields CASSLGEEAWETNYGYTF.

J is TRBJ2-4 and V is TRBV5-1; TRBD2 matches at 8 bases. Germline V gene data show CDR1 as SGHRS and CDR2 as YFSETQ. The CDR3 is made up of 15 amino acids. V lost 0 bases to trimming and J lost 5 bases; unmatched junction nucleotides: 4. The CDR3 protein is CASSLGGLGENIQYF. CDR3 DNA: TGCGCCAGCAGCTTGGGGGGACTAGGGGAAAACATTCAGTACTTC.

This clone was seen only a few times. This rearrangement joins TRBV19 to TRBJ1-5; no definite D call. Germline values: CDR1 LNHDA, CDR2 SQIVND (reference sequence). The ends were cut back, 1 base at V and 2 bases at J, with 9 bases in the middle. CDR3 length equals 15 residues. The CDR3 is CASSIVPEGNQPQHF. The CDR3 coding sequence is TGTGCCAGTAGTATAGTCCCGGAGGGCAATCAGCCCCAGCATTTT.

The rearrangement uses TRBV18 and TRBJ1-1, with D possibly TRBD1 on 6 matching bases. The V gene's germline CDR1 is KGHSH and CDR2 LQKENI. V shed 2 bases and J shed 0 bases, with 10 bases lying between them. The CDR3 length is 15 residues. The CDR3 is CASSPSRTVNTEAFF. CDR3 in DNA: TGTGCCAGCTCACCAAGCCGGACAGTGAACACTGAAGCTTTCTTT.

DNA of the CDR3: TGTGCCAGCAGCTTAAATTCAGCGGGGAACGAGGATACGCAGTATTTT. It yields the protein CASSLNSAGNEDTQYF. This rearrangement joins TRBV7-3 to TRBJ2-3; TRBD2 agrees at 7 bases. Unmatched junction bases numbered 10, after V lost 1 base and J lost 6 bases. Germline V gene sequence: CDR1 SGHTA, CDR2 FQGTGA. There are 16 residues in the CDR3.

This clone was counted once. The chain uses TRBV13 and TRBJ2-7; 12 nucleotides agree with TRBD2. This CDR3 region has 15 residues. The germline CDR1 and CDR2 sequences are PRHDT and FYEKMQ (reference sequence). V trimming: 3 bases; J trimming: 6 bases; junction bases outside the gene matches: 6. CDR3: CASSLWTSGTSEQYF. CDR3 sequence (DNA): TGTGCCAGCAGCTTGTGGACTAGCGGGACTAGCGAGCAGTACTTC.

This chain joins TRBV3-1 (or the pseudogene TRBV3-2) and TRBJ2-7, with TRBD2 matching 7 bases. Germline V gene data show CDR1 as LGHDT and CDR2 as YNNKEL (reference sequence). J lost 3 bases, V lost 3 bases, and 17 bases had no gene match. This CDR3 is built from 18 residues. CDR3 sequence: CASSHDLFRLAGDYEQYF. The CDR3 nucleotides read TGTGCCAGCAGCCATGATCTCTTTAGACTGGCGGGAGACTACGAGCAGTACTTC.

The V gene is TRBV2, the J gene TRBJ1-1; TRBD1 agrees at 10 bases. V shed 6 bases, J shed 5 bases, and the junction held 3 bases outside the gene matches. Per germline, CDR1 SNHLY and CDR2 FYNNEI. The CDR3 totals 13 residues. Here the CDR3 reads CASRTGGWTEAFF. CDR3 nucleotides: TGTGCCAGCAGGACAGGGGGCTGGACTGAAGCTTTCTTT.

The CDR3 coding sequence is TGTGCCAGCAGTTTAAGCGGGAGGGGAGCCTACGAGCAGTACTTC. Translated, it gives CASSLSGRGAYEQYF. The genes are TRBV28 and TRBJ2-7, with 10 bases lining up with TRBD2. CDR3 length: 15 amino acids. The J segment lost 2 bases and the V segment lost 2 bases, leaving 3 bases of the junction unmatched. CDR1 MDHEN and CDR2 SYDVKM come from the germline V gene.

This clone appeared a single time. The rearrangement joins TRBV7-8 to TRBJ2-5; tentatively, D is TRBD2 (6 bases). The CDR3 length is 15 residues. V shed 4 bases and J shed 4 bases, with 16 bases lying between them. Germline CDR1 is SGHVS and CDR2 is FQNEAQ. DNA of the CDR3: TGTGCCAGCAGCTCCCCGAGGTCGGGGGTAGAGACCCAGTACTTC. This translates into CASSSPRSGVETQYF.

This chain connects TRBV21-1 to TRBJ2-5; the table gives TRBD2 as D, unverified against the DNA. TRBV21-1 is assigned pseudogene status. The CDR3 loop spans 12 amino acids. In DNA, the CDR3 is TGTGCCAGCAGACGGGGAGGAGAGACCCAGTACTTC. It specifies CASRRGGETQYF.

The CDR3: CASSDPGTGGNEQFF. For the CDR3, the DNA is TGCGCCAGCAGTGATCCCGGGACAGGGGGCAATGAGCAGTTCTTC. This rearrangement joins TRBV10-1 to TRBJ2-1; 11 bases fit TRBD1. Germline loops: CDR1 WNHNN, CDR2 SYGVQD (reference sequence). V dropped 3 bases and J dropped 6; count of bases not matched to a gene: 4. The CDR3 loop spans 15 amino acids.

CDR3 DNA sequence: TGCGCCAGCAGCTTGGCCTTAACAGGGGTCTACGAGCAGTACTTC. It encodes CASSLALTGVYEQYF. The chain joins TRBV5-1 to TRBJ2-7, with TRBD1 identical over 7 bases. Germline V CDR1 and CDR2: SGHRS, YFSETQ. Trimming took 0 bases from V and 3 from J; bases not matched to a gene: 6. The CDR3 spans 15 residues.

This sequence joins TRBV5-1 and TRBJ2-1; TRBD1 is a possible D gene (5 bases). V lost 4 bases and J lost 4, with 12 bases in between. The germline V gene has CDR1 SGHRS and CDR2 YFSETQ. The CDR3 runs to 14 residues. In DNA form, the CDR3 reads TGCGCCAGCAGCGCGGTAGGGGATTACAATGAGCAGTTCTTC. Translation: CASSAVGDYNEQFF.

The chain couples TRBV25-1 to TRBJ2-1, with D maybe TRBD2 (5 bases). Germline V gives CDR1 MGHDK, CDR2 SYGVNS. The CDR3 runs to 11 residues. Trimming shortened V by 3 bases and J by 15 bases, and 12 bases separated the two germline ends. This CDR3 reads CASSERAVLFF. CDR3 sequence (DNA): TGTGCCAGCAGTGAGAGAGCGGTACTGTTCTTC. Together with reference TRBV25-1 and TRBJ2-1, the CDR3 gives the full variable domain: EADIYQTPRYLVIGTGKKITLECSQTMGHDKMYWYQQDPGMELHLIHYSYGVNSTEKGDLSSESTVSRIRTEHFPLTLESARPSHTSQYLCASSERAVLFFGPGTRLTVL.

V usage is TRBV7-2 and J usage is TRBJ1-1, with a weak D call TRBD1 (6 bases). The CDR3 runs 12 residues. In germline, CDR1 is SGHTA, CDR2 FQGNSA. V lost 3 bases and J 8 bases, leaving 10 bases between the germline ends. The CDR3 reads CASSFRGREAFF. As DNA, the CDR3 is TGTGCCAGCAGCTTCAGGGGCCGAGAAGCTTTCTTT.

The chain is built from TRBV4-2 and TRBJ1-4, with 8 bases fitting TRBD1. Unmatched junction bases numbered 8, after V lost 6 bases and J lost 5 bases. Looked up from germline, CDR1 is LGHNA and CDR2 is YNFKEQ. CDR3 length: 15 amino acids. This CDR3 is CASSAFQGANEKLFF. CDR3 bases: TGTGCCAGCAGTGCATTCCAGGGGGCGAATGAAAAACTGTTTTTT.

The chain carries TRBV4-2 and TRBJ2-7; no firm D call. Germline V gene lookup returns CDR1 LGHNA and CDR2 YNFKEQ. The V end was cut by 1 base, the J end by 9 bases, with 13 bases between. This CDR3 comprises 13 residues. The CDR3 loop is CASSQGRQDRQYF. For the CDR3, the DNA is TGTGCCAGCAGCCAAGGCCGGCAGGATCGGCAGTACTTC.

The rearrangement uses TRBV6-5 and TRBJ2-5; D might be TRBD2 (5 bases). V lost 2 bases and J 8 bases, leaving 12 bases between the germline ends. Germline CDR1 reads MNHEY; CDR2 reads SVGAGI. The length of the CDR3 is 13 residues. CDR3 sequence reads: CASSYTKLGTQYF. The DNA for the CDR3 is TGTGCCAGCAGTTACACAAAACTAGGAACCCAGTACTTC.

The chain is built from TRBV5-1 and TRBJ1-6; 8 positions agree with TRBD1. This CDR3 has 14 residues. Germline CDR1 and CDR2: SGHRS and YFSETQ. Trimming removed 5 bases from V and 9 bases from J; junction bases left unmatched: 7. CDR3: CASSQGQVGSPLHF. CDR3 in DNA: TGCGCCAGCAGTCAGGGACAGGTTGGTTCACCCCTCCACTTT.

This chain connects TRBV28 to TRBJ2-7; tentatively, D is TRBD1 (5 bases). V lost 6 bases to trimming and J lost 3 bases, with 15 bases between them. The CDR3 runs 14 residues. Germline lookup yields CDR1 MDHEN and CDR2 SYDVKM. The CDR3 reads CASRSQGTVYEQYF. CDR3 in DNA: TGTGCCAGCAGGAGCCAGGGTACGGTCTACGAGCAGTACTTC.

This chain connects TRBV6-1 to TRBJ2-1; no firm D call. V was clipped by 2 bases and J by 5 bases, with 10 bases between them. CDR3 size: 14 residues. The germline CDR1 and CDR2 sequences are MNHNS and SASEGT. This chain's CDR3 is CASSEHVTDNEQFF. CDR3 sequence (DNA): TGTGCCAGCAGTGAACATGTGACTGACAATGAGCAGTTCTTC.

J is TRBJ2-7 and V is TRBV28; a weak D match, TRBD1 (6 bases). From germline, CDR1 is MDHEN and CDR2 SYDVKM. Trimming removed 6 bases at V and 7 bases at J, with 16 bases between. The CDR3 sequence is 13 residues long. The CDR3 reads CASRPGAVWEQYF. CDR3 DNA sequence: TGTGCCAGCAGGCCAGGGGCCGTCTGGGAGCAGTACTTC.

The chain has TRBV18 and TRBJ1-3; TRBD1 agrees at 7 bases. The V gene's germline CDR1 is KGHSH and CDR2 LQKENI. Unmatched junction bases numbered 9, after V lost 8 bases and J lost 2 bases. There are 15 residues in the CDR3. CDR3 nucleotides: TGTGCCAGCCAAAAAGACAGGGCTGCTGGAAACACCATATATTTT. Translating it yields CASQKDRAAGNTIYF.

This clone was seen more than once but under ten times. This chain joins TRBV2 and TRBJ2-1; 11 positions match TRBD2. V lost 9 bases and J lost 1; bases outside the gene matches: 8. The CDR3 spans 16 residues. Germline assignment: CDR1 SNHLY and CDR2 FYNNEI. The CDR3 DNA follows: TGTGCCAGTTCCGGGACTAGCGGACCTTCCTACAATGAGCAGTTCTTC. It is translated as CASSGTSGPSYNEQFF.

The chain links TRBV5-1 to TRBJ1-1; TRBD1 matches 10 bases. The trim removed 3 bases at V and 2 bases at J, leaving 7 bases unmatched. The V gene's germline CDR1 is SGHRS and CDR2 YFSETQ. The CDR3 sequence is 16 residues long. Here the CDR3 DNA reads TGCGCCAGCAGCTGGAGACAGGGGGCCGGCAACACTGAAGCTTTCTTT. This translates into CASSWRQGAGNTEAFF.